This passage covers 30 T cell receptor beta chains from one sample sequenced in a study of blood T cell repertoires in COVID-19. The repertoire was sequenced with immunoSEQ multiplex PCR; TCRdb's copy has only in-frame clones and lacks some. This sample has hundreds of thousands of clones, with about 84% found just once. Sequenced sample: peripheral blood. The source is a woman older than 75 with acute or convalescent COVID-19.

The V call is TRBV15, the J call TRBJ2-3, with D possibly being TRBD1 (6 bases). CDR3 length: 17 amino acids. V gave up 4 bases and J gave up 4 bases, with 21 bases separating them. Germline CDR1 reads LNHNV; CDR2 reads YYDKDF (reference sequence). CDR3 in DNA: TGTGCCACCAGCAAAACCGGGACAACCTTATTCGCAGATACGCAGTATTTT. This encodes CATSKTGTTLFADTQYF. The variable domain in full, with the rest retrieved from reference TRBV15 and TRBJ2-3, is DAMVIQNPRYQVTQFGKPVTLSCSQTLNHNVMYWYQQKSSQAPKLLFHYYDKDFNNEADTPDNFQSRRPNTSFCFLDIRSPGLGDTAMYLCATSKTGTTLFADTQYFGPGTRLTVL.

The rearrangement links TRBV6-5 to TRBJ1-2; no reliable D call. Per the germline V gene, CDR1 is MNHEY and CDR2 is SVGAGI. V was pared by 7 bases and J by 8 bases, with 17 bases between. The CDR3 loop spans 13 amino acids. In nucleotides, the CDR3 is TGTGCCAGCACCCAGAGTCGCCAGGCGGGCTACACCTTC. It encodes CASTQSRQAGYTF.

This clone was observed a handful of times. The chain employs TRBV25-1 and TRBJ2-1; D not resolved. Trimming shortened V by 3 bases and J by 3 bases, and 6 bases separated the two germline ends. CDR1 is MGHDK and CDR2 is SYGVNS in the germline V gene. The CDR3 runs to 13 residues. CDR3 in amino acids: CASSDPYYNEQFF. In nucleotides, the CDR3 is TGTGCCAGCAGTGATCCTTACTACAATGAGCAGTTCTTC.

This clone has more than one count but fewer than ten. This rearrangement joins TRBV18 to TRBJ1-1; tentatively, D is TRBD1 (5 bases). V lost 0 bases and J lost 4, with 9 bases in between. From germline, CDR1 is KGHSH and CDR2 LQKENI. This CDR3 has 14 residues. CDR3 nucleotide sequence: TGTGCCAGCTCACCACCACGAAGGGGCACTGAAGCTTTCTTT. Its translation is CASSPPRRGTEAFF.

The chain links TRBV7-9 to TRBJ1-2; possibly TRBD1 for D (6 bases). Germline-derived CDR1 and CDR2 are SEHNR and FQNEAQ (reference sequence). The length of the CDR3 is 14 residues. The germline V and J ends were trimmed by 0 bases and 8 bases, with 13 bases remaining between them. CDR3 amino acids: CASSLAGQTGGYTF. The CDR3 DNA reads as TGTGCCAGCAGCTTAGCTGGACAGACAGGCGGCTACACCTTC.

The gene calls are TRBV5-1 and TRBJ2-1, with TRBD2 identical over 11 bases. The CDR3 length is 14 residues. The ends lost 9 bases at V and 4 bases at J; junction bases unmatched: 6. Per germline, CDR1 SGHRS and CDR2 YFSETQ. CDR3 region: CATSLAGEYNEQFF. Here the CDR3 DNA reads TGCGCCACCTCACTAGCGGGAGAGTACAATGAGCAGTTCTTC.

The chain uses TRBV24-1 and TRBJ2-3; TRBD2 aligns across 13 bases. CDR3 length: 17 amino acids. The ends lost 2 bases at V and 2 bases at J; junction bases unmatched: 3. The germline V gene encodes CDR1 KGHDR and CDR2 SFDVKD. The CDR3 coding sequence is TGTGCCACCAGTGATTCCGGACTAGCGGGGGTCACAGATACGCAGTATTTT. It translates to CATSDSGLAGVTDTQYF.

The chain has TRBV6-5 and TRBJ2-7; D is uncertain. This CDR3 contains 11 residues. CDR1 and CDR2 (germline): MNHEY, SVGAGI. Trimming left V 5 bases short and J 5 bases short, with 7 bases between. The CDR3 reads CASSKLNEQYF. In DNA form, the CDR3 reads TGTGCCAGCAGTAAACTGAACGAGCAGTACTTC.

The chain combines TRBV11-3 with TRBJ2-7; TRBD2 matches 9 bases. V dropped 4 bases and J dropped 5; count of bases not matched to a gene: 6. Germline CDR1 reads SGHNT; CDR2 reads YENEEA. CDR3 size: 14 residues. The CDR3: CASSSGGGANEQYF. CDR3 nucleotides: TGTGCCAGCAGCTCAGGCGGGGGGGCTAACGAGCAGTACTTC.

Note on this clone: Other DNA sequences from this sample encode an identical CDR3 as well. The chain couples TRBV6-5 to TRBJ2-1, with D tentatively TRBD1 (7 bases). Between the trimmed V and J ends, which lost 0 bases and 4 bases, there was a span of 10 bases. Germline CDR1 and CDR2: MNHEY and SVGAGI. This CDR3 comprises 15 residues. For the CDR3, the DNA is TGTGCCAGCAGTTACTCTGCAGGGGGGTACAATGAGCAGTTCTTC. Translating gives CASSYSAGGYNEQFF.

The chain uses TRBV10-2 and TRBJ2-5; 7 bases are shared with TRBD2. With 2 bases clipped from V and 4 bases from J, the junction kept 4 bases outside the gene matches. The CDR3 loop spans 14 amino acids. The germline V gene has CDR1 WSHSY and CDR2 SAAADI. The CDR3 nucleotides are TGCGCCAGCAGTGAGGGGTCGGGAGGAGAGACCCAGTACTTC. Protein product: CASSEGSGGETQYF.

CDR3 DNA sequence: TGTGCCAGCAGTCACTCGACAGGGACTGGCTACACCTTC. Protein sequence: CASSHSTGTGYTF. The J gene is TRBJ1-2, the V gene TRBV12-3 or TRBV12-4, with 7 bases aligning to TRBD1. V was pared by 5 bases and J by 7 bases, with 7 bases of the junction left unmatched. The CDR3 contains 13 residues.

The rearrangement links TRBV7-2 to TRBJ2-2; 16 positions agree with TRBD2. The CDR3 contains 17 residues. Germline CDR1 is SGHTA and CDR2 is FQGNSA. J was trimmed by 5 bases and V by 0 bases; bases with no gene match: 0. The CDR3 loop is CASSLAGLAGGTGELFF. Here the CDR3 DNA reads TGTGCCAGCAGCTTAGCGGGACTAGCGGGGGGGACCGGGGAGCTGTTTTTT.

The rearrangement joins TRBV28 to TRBJ2-3; no definite D call. V gave up 3 bases and J gave up 1 base, with 11 bases separating them. CDR3 size: 15 residues. Germline V gene data show CDR1 as MDHEN and CDR2 as SYDVKM. The CDR3 DNA sequence: TGTGCCAGCAGTTTGTCGGCTAGAGGCACAGATACGCAGTATTTT. It codes for CASSLSARGTDTQYF.

This clone was counted once. V gene TRBV12-3 or TRBV12-4 combines with J gene TRBJ1-2, with 8 bases fitting TRBD1. V was clipped by 3 bases and J by 6 bases; unmatched bases: 3. The CDR3 consists of 13 residues. In nucleotides, the CDR3 is TGTGCCAGCAGTTTCGGACAGGGCAATGGCTACACCTTC. It specifies CASSFGQGNGYTF.

The rearrangement uses TRBV30 and TRBJ1-6; the match to TRBD1 covers 8 bases. The CDR3 spans 15 residues. The V and J ends lost 2 bases and 8 bases, in that order; junction bases with no gene match: 8. Germline V lookup: CDR1 GTSNPN, CDR2 SVGIG (reference sequence). The CDR3 DNA follows: TGTGCCTGGAGTCAAGCCAGGGGGCTTGATTCACCCCTCCACTTT. Translating gives CAWSQARGLDSPLHF.

The chain has TRBV19 and TRBJ1-1; D ambiguous. From germline, CDR1 is LNHDA and CDR2 SQIVND (reference sequence). The CDR3 is 17 amino acids. The germline V and J ends were trimmed by 7 bases and 1 base, with 22 bases remaining between them. As DNA, the CDR3 is TGTGCCAGTACCCCTTTTAAAGTCAGAGGGAGGAACACTGAAGCTTTCTTT. The encoded protein is CASTPFKVRGRNTEAFF.

The chain uses TRBV3-1 (or the pseudogene TRBV3-2) and TRBJ2-2; 10 positions match TRBD2. The CDR3 extends over 17 amino acids. CDR1 is LGHDT and CDR2 is YNNKEL in the germline V gene (reference sequence). V was pared by 2 bases and J by 7 bases, with 10 bases of the junction left unmatched. CDR3 nucleotides: TGTGCCAGCAGCCAAACCAGCGGGAGGGCCGTGGGCGGGGAGCTGTTTTTT. Translated: CASSQTSGRAVGGELFF.

This clone was detected a few times. The genes are TRBV5-1 and TRBJ1-5; 9 bases align to TRBD1. V gave up 3 bases and J gave up 7 bases; unmatched junction bases: 5. Germline V gene sequence: CDR1 SGHRS, CDR2 YFSETQ. The CDR3 has 14 residues. The CDR3 nucleotides read TGCGCCAGCAGCTCCGGGACAGGGTCCCAGCCCCAGCATTTT. As protein: CASSSGTGSQPQHF.

The chain links TRBV2 to TRBJ1-2; D is unclear. Germline V gives CDR1 SNHLY, CDR2 FYNNEI. The germline V and J ends were trimmed by 7 bases and 2 bases, with 11 bases remaining between them. This CDR3 is 13 amino acids long. The CDR3 is CASIRGINYGYTF. The CDR3 DNA is TGTGCCAGCATTCGAGGCATCAACTATGGCTACACCTTC.

V gene TRBV5-1 combines with J gene TRBJ2-3; 10 positions agree with TRBD2. The V gene end was trimmed by 7 bases and the J gene end by 2 bases; junction bases not matched to a gene: 4. The CDR3 sequence is 14 residues long. CDR1 and CDR2 (germline): SGHRS, YFSETQ. The CDR3: CASGTSGATDTQYF. The CDR3 region has the DNA TGCGCCAGCGGCACTAGCGGGGCCACAGATACGCAGTATTTT.

The chain combines TRBV28 with TRBJ2-7, with D possibly TRBD2 on 6 matching bases. Trimming shortened V by 7 bases and J by 7 bases, and 20 bases separated the two germline ends. In germline, CDR1 is MDHEN, CDR2 SYDVKM. This CDR3 region has 14 residues. The CDR3 nucleotides read TGTGCCAGCATCGCGGGACTCCGGAGTGGTGAGCAGTACTTC. This codes for CASIAGLRSGEQYF.

The chain links TRBV5-4 to TRBJ1-5; D gene uncertain. The CDR3 totals 14 residues. Germline V gives CDR1 SGHNT, CDR2 YYREEE (reference sequence). The V end lost 0 bases, the J end lost 1 base, and 5 bases lay between the germline ends. The CDR3 sequence: CASSLGGSNQPQHF. The CDR3 DNA follows: TGTGCCAGCAGCTTGGGAGGGAGCAATCAGCCCCAGCATTTT. Full variable domain (remainder filled in from reference TRBV5-4 and TRBJ1-5): ETGVTQSPTHLIKTRGQQVTLRCSSQSGHNTVSWYQQALGQGPQFIFQYYREEENGRGNFPPRFSGLQFPNYSSELNVNALELDDSALYLCASSLGGSNQPQHFGDGTRLSIL.

CDR3 sequence: CASSPIFEFVPRYEQYF. Written as DNA, the CDR3 is TGTGCCAGCAGCCCTATCTTTGAGTTCGTCCCCCGCTACGAGCAGTACTTC. The chain recombines TRBV7-2 with TRBJ2-7; D is undetermined. Per the germline V gene, CDR1 is SGHTA and CDR2 is FQGNSA. V was cut by 5 bases and J by 3 bases, with 23 bases left in between. The CDR3 consists of 17 residues.

The J gene is TRBJ1-3, the V gene TRBV7-9, with 8 bases lining up with TRBD1. The germline gives CDR1 SEHNR, CDR2 FQNEAQ (reference sequence). The CDR3 is made up of 15 amino acids. V was pared by 1 base and J by 4 bases, with 3 bases of the junction left unmatched. In DNA, the CDR3 is TGTGCCAGCAGCTTAGTGGCAGGGGGCGGAAACACCATATATTTT. Amino acid sequence: CASSLVAGGGNTIYF.

The chain recombines TRBV5-6 with TRBJ2-3; 12 positions match TRBD2. V trimming: 4 bases; J trimming: 4 bases; junction bases outside the gene matches: 4. Germline values: CDR1 SGHDT, CDR2 YYEEEE. CDR3 size: 15 residues. The CDR3 reads CASSLGTSGSDTQYF. The CDR3 DNA is TGTGCCAGCAGCCTCGGGACTAGCGGGTCAGATACGCAGTATTTT.

The chain is built from TRBV7-3 and TRBJ2-1, with D possibly matching TRBD1 (6 bases). Germline V CDR1 and CDR2: SGHTA, FQGTGA. V was cut by 5 bases and J by 11 bases, with 16 bases left in between. CDR3 length: 13 amino acids. The CDR3 region is CASSEIRDKQQFF. The CDR3 region has the DNA TGTGCCAGCAGCGAAATTCGGGACAAGCAGCAGTTCTTC. The whole variable domain, remainder taken from reference TRBV7-3 and TRBJ2-1, is GAGVSQTPSNKVTEKGKYVELRCDPISGHTALYWYRQSLGQGPEFLIYFQGTGAADDSGLPNDRFFAVRPEGSVSTLKIQRTERGDSAVYLCASSEIRDKQQFFGPGTRLTVL.

CDR3 sequence: CASSEVLAGAPEQFF. The CDR3 coding sequence is TGTGCCAGCAGTGAAGTACTAGCGGGAGCACCTGAGCAGTTCTTC. V is TRBV6-1 and J is TRBJ2-1; TRBD2 aligns across 11 bases. Per the germline V gene, CDR1 is MNHNS and CDR2 is SASEGT. The trim removed 1 base at V and 9 bases at J, leaving 5 bases unmatched. The CDR3 loop spans 15 amino acids.

V and J are TRBV7-2 and TRBJ2-7; 7 bases fit TRBD1. The CDR3 extends over 17 amino acids. Germline CDR1 and CDR2: SGHTA and FQGNSA. The V and J ends lost 2 bases and 2 bases, in that order; junction bases with no gene match: 12. CDR3 nucleotides: TGTGCCAGCAGCTTAAGAGGACAGGAAGCCCCCCCCTACGAGCAGTACTTC. As protein: CASSLRGQEAPPYEQYF.

This chain links TRBV6-1 with TRBJ2-4; TRBD2 aligns across 8 bases. The germline V gene encodes CDR1 MNHNS and CDR2 SASEGT. V trimming: 2 bases; J trimming: 9 bases; junction bases outside the gene matches: 6. This CDR3 region has 14 residues. For the CDR3, the DNA is TGTGCCAGCAGTGAATCGTCGGGGGGGGGCATTCAGTACTTC. Its protein product is CASSESSGGGIQYF.